This T cell receptor beta chain was sequenced in a study of cytomegalovirus exposure and HLA in healthy donors. The PCR ran on 60 Vbeta and 13 Jbeta primers. Measured with immunoSEQ multiplex PCR; TCRdb has only the in-frame clones, and not every one. The table has 110,000 to 150,000 clones, 70% to 80% seen once; the top ten hold around 3.1%. The CDR3 length is 14 residues. J was trimmed by 2 bases and V by 4 bases; bases with no gene match: 2. The germline V gene encodes CDR1 MDHEN and CDR2 SYDVKM. The origin of this receptor is a female donor in good health and CMV-seronegative. The material sequenced was PBMCs. V and J are TRBV28 and TRBJ1-1; 9 bases map to TRBD1. This CDR3 is CASSYTGGNTEAFF. The CDR3 region has the DNA TGTGCCAGCAGTTATACAGGGGGCAACACTGAAGCTTTCTTT.